The 9 T cell receptor beta chains below come from one sample, sequenced in a study of T cells after yellow fever vaccination. TCRdb re-called the 5' RACE reads with MiXCR, one entry per CDR3 protein. The repertoire holds 100,000 to 150,000 distinct CDR3 sequences, roughly 8.2% seen once, with about 40% in the top ten. The sequences come from CD8+ T cells sorted from PBMCs, collected on the day of the yellow fever booster vaccination. The receptors were sampled from a man between 18 and 35 years old who received the YFV17D yellow fever vaccine.

V gene TRBV4-1 combines with J gene TRBJ2-1, with no clear D. Trimming took 1 base from V and 7 from J, leaving 5 bases between them. The CDR3 is 12 residues long. Germline CDR1 MGHRA, CDR2 YSYEKL. The DNA of the CDR3 is TGCGCCAGCAGCCAAGCCGTTAATGAGCAGTTCTTC. Translated, it gives CASSQAVNEQFF.

This clonotype was seen a few times. The chain couples TRBV20-1 to TRBJ1-5; tentatively, D is TRBD1 (6 bases). CDR1 and CDR2 (germline): DFQATT, SNEGSKA (reference sequence). The CDR3 consists of 16 residues. Trimming stripped 0 bases from V and 1 base from J, with 13 bases between. CDR3 sequence (DNA): TGCAGTGCTAGAGATCTTCACAGGGAAAGCAATCAGCCCCAGCATTTT. Its translation is CSARDLHRESNQPQHF.

CDR3 sequence reads: CSARLAGFYEQYV. CDR3 coding DNA: TGCAGTGCCAGACTAGCGGGGTTCTACGAGCAGTACGTC. V gene TRBV20-1 combines with J gene TRBJ2-7, with 11 bases identical to TRBD2. The V segment lost 6 bases and the J segment 3 bases; nucleotides outside the gene matches: 4. CDR3 length: 13 amino acids. Germline CDR1 DFQATT, CDR2 SNEGSKA (reference sequence).

V usage is TRBV18 and J usage is TRBJ1-4; D gene unclear. The CDR3 is 14 amino acids. The V end was cut by 6 bases, the J end by 2 bases, with 10 bases between. Germline values: CDR1 KGHSH, CDR2 LQKENI. The CDR3 spells CASSELATNEKLFF. CDR3 sequence (DNA): TGTGCCAGCTCGGAACTCGCGACTAATGAAAAACTGTTTTTT.

This clonotype was picked up many times. The chain links TRBV12-3 or TRBV12-4 to TRBJ1-2, with unresolved D. There are 13 residues in the CDR3. Trimming shortened V by 2 bases and J by 3 bases, and 7 bases separated the two germline ends. CDR3 nucleotide sequence: TGTGCCAGCAGTTTATCCGGGGACTATGGCTACACCTTC. It specifies CASSLSGDYGYTF.

The chain uses TRBV4-2 and TRBJ2-1; 9 nucleotides line up with TRBD2. Unmatched junction bases numbered 9, after V lost 4 bases and J lost 5 bases. The germline gives CDR1 LGHNA, CDR2 YNFKEQ. The CDR3 sequence is 16 residues long. The CDR3 is CASSPSGGGAHNEQFF. For the CDR3, the DNA is TGTGCCAGCAGCCCCTCAGGCGGGGGGGCCCACAATGAGCAGTTCTTC.

V usage is TRBV6-6 and J usage is TRBJ2-7, with a tentative D call TRBD1 (6 bases). CDR1 MNHNY and CDR2 SVGAGI come from the germline V gene (reference sequence). CDR3 length equals 14 residues. V lost 5 bases and J lost 1, with 12 bases in between. The CDR3 here is CASSLDSRSYEQYF. In DNA, the CDR3 is TGTGCCAGCAGTCTGGACAGTCGTTCCTACGAGCAGTACTTC.

Details on this clonotype: Germline and junction disagree at one end, which may indicate a read error. This chain uses TRBV9 with TRBJ2-3; D may match TRBD1 or TRBD2 (5 bases each). The CDR3 is 11 residues long. From germline, CDR1 is SGDLS and CDR2 YYNGEE. The CDR3 spells CARRGVGAQYF. CDR3 DNA sequence: TGTGCCCGCAGAGGGGTCGGCGCGCAGTATTTT.

This chain joins TRBV6-5 and TRBJ2-1; D is possibly TRBD2 (5 bases). The CDR3 runs 12 residues. The V and J ends lost 6 bases and 8 bases respectively, with 11 bases between them. The germline V gene encodes CDR1 MNHEY and CDR2 SVGAGI. For the CDR3, the DNA is TGTGCCAGCAGCCACGCGGGCGATGAGCAGTTCTTC. Translated, it gives CASSHAGDEQFF.